One and the same sample provided the 16 T cell receptor beta chains below, sequenced in a study of CD8 T cells in ankylosing spondylitis. Study-wide findings and caveats: Fewer than ten highly homologous variants made up a TCR beta motif that seemed to typify ankylosing spondylitis blood.

Their cognate antigens are unknown. TCRdb ran MiXCR on the 5' RACE reads and lists one entry per CDR3 protein. Seen here are fewer than 450,000 distinct CDR3 sequences, more than 15% observed once, and the top ten hold around 0.92%. Source material: blood, either unsorted or a sorted T cell fraction (not recorded which). These receptor sequences come from a male donor with ankylosing spondylitis.

This sequence joins TRBV4-3 and TRBJ2-1; D unclear. Trimming removed 1 base at V and 4 bases at J, with 11 bases between. CDR3 size: 15 residues. The V gene's germline CDR1 is LGHNA and CDR2 YSLEER. The CDR3 sequence is CASSQGRTTYNEQFF. The CDR3 bases are TGCGCCAGCAGCCAAGGCAGGACGACTTACAATGAGCAGTTCTTC.

The chain uses TRBV5-5 and TRBJ1-3; 8 positions match TRBD1. Germline assignment: CDR1 SGHKS and CDR2 YYEKEE (reference sequence). Unmatched junction bases numbered 7, after V lost 2 bases and J lost 3 bases. The CDR3 spans 16 residues. The DNA for the CDR3 is TGTGCCAGCAGCTTAGTCGGACAGGGCCGTGGAAACACCATATATTTT. Translation: CASSLVGQGRGNTIYF.

This clonotype was observed a few times. This chain uses TRBV4-3 with TRBJ2-3, with D perhaps TRBD2 (6 bases). Germline V gene data show CDR1 as LGHNA and CDR2 as YSLEER. This CDR3 is built from 16 residues. Trimming cost V 1 base and J 6 bases, with 17 bases left between them. The CDR3 loop is CASSQARGMEWDTQYF. The CDR3 DNA is TGCGCCAGCAGCCAAGCTCGGGGGATGGAGTGGGATACGCAGTATTTT.

The chain uses TRBV5-1 and TRBJ1-1, with a tentative D call TRBD1 (6 bases). This CDR3 is 13 amino acids long. Trimming removed 3 bases at V and 6 bases at J, with 12 bases between. Germline CDR1 SGHRS, CDR2 YFSETQ. Here the CDR3 reads CASSSPGGPEAFF. The DNA of the CDR3 is TGCGCCAGCAGCTCCCCGGGGGGGCCTGAAGCTTTCTTT.

This clonotype came up a few times. V is TRBV12-3 or TRBV12-4 and J is TRBJ1-1; TRBD1 might be the D (5 bases). CDR3 length equals 14 residues. V was pared by 5 bases and J by 5 bases, with 15 bases between. The CDR3 DNA sequence: TGTGCCAGCAGTCCTCCTCCTGGGGGGACTGAAGCTTTCTTT. Residues: CASSPPPGGTEAFF.

This chain uses TRBV20-1 with TRBJ2-4; TRBD2 matches 12 bases. The germline V gene encodes CDR1 DFQATT and CDR2 SNEGSKA (reference sequence). This CDR3 has 15 residues. V lost 3 bases and J lost 3; bases outside the gene matches: 3. The CDR3 is CSASRLAGDKNIQYF. For the CDR3, the DNA is TGCAGTGCTAGCAGACTAGCGGGGGACAAAAACATTCAGTACTTC.

In this sample, this clonotype turned up a few times. The chain joins TRBV2 to TRBJ2-3; no firm D call. CDR3 length: 14 amino acids. V lost 6 bases, J lost 0 bases, and 10 bases lay in between. Looked up from germline, CDR1 is SNHLY and CDR2 is FYNNEI. The CDR3 loop is CASRLYPSTDTQYF. CDR3 in DNA: TGTGCCAGCAGGCTGTATCCTAGCACAGATACGCAGTATTTT.

This clonotype appeared many times. The rearrangement joins TRBV12-3 or TRBV12-4 to TRBJ2-2; TRBD1 agrees at 9 bases. The V gene end was trimmed by 4 bases and the J gene end by 5 bases; junction bases not matched to a gene: 5. The CDR3 has 15 residues. CDR3 in amino acids: CASSYSGTGTGELFF. CDR3 nucleotides: TGTGCCAGCAGTTACTCCGGGACAGGGACCGGGGAGCTGTTTTTT.

This clonotype has more than one count but fewer than ten. In DNA form, the CDR3 reads TGTGCCAGCAGCTTAAGTGGCGGTAGCTCCTACGAGCAGTACTTC. Its translation is CASSLSGGSSYEQYF. V gene TRBV7-2 combines with J gene TRBJ2-7; D unclear. Germline CDR1 SGHTA, CDR2 FQGNSA. This CDR3 has 15 amino acids. Trimming removed 2 bases from V and 0 bases from J, with 11 bases in between. Based on the CDR3 plus reference TRBV7-2 and TRBJ2-7, the full variable domain is GAGVSQSPSNKVTEKGKDVELRCDPISGHTALYWYRQSLGQGLEFLIYFQGNSAPDKSGLPSDRFSAERTGGSVSTLTIQRTQQEDSAVYLCASSLSGGSSYEQYFGPGTRLTVT.

The rearrangement uses TRBV20-1 and TRBJ2-5; D could derive from TRBD1 or TRBD2 (5 bases each). The CDR3 has 15 residues. Deletions cut 0 bases from V and 7 bases from J, with 18 bases between. Germline V gene lookup returns CDR1 DFQATT and CDR2 SNEGSKA (reference sequence). The CDR3 loop reads CSARDVGRGRGTQYF. The CDR3 coding sequence is TGCAGTGCTAGAGATGTGGGTCGGGGCCGGGGGACCCAGTACTTC.

In its sample, this clonotype was seen a few times. This chain uses TRBV7-2 with TRBJ2-5, with 7 bases lining up with TRBD1. The V gene end was trimmed by 2 bases and the J gene end by 5 bases; junction bases not matched to a gene: 5. Per germline, CDR1 SGHTA and CDR2 FQGNSA. The CDR3 is made up of 14 amino acids. The CDR3 spells CASSLTTGSETQYF. Here the CDR3 DNA reads TGTGCCAGCAGCTTAACGACAGGGTCGGAGACCCAGTACTTC.

This chain joins TRBV24-1 and TRBJ2-1; D may be TRBD2 (5 bases). The germline V gene encodes CDR1 KGHDR and CDR2 SFDVKD. V dropped 2 bases and J dropped 7 bases, with 8 bases sitting between them. CDR3 length: 13 amino acids. The chain's CDR3 is CATSDYGENEQFF. CDR3 bases: TGTGCCACCAGTGATTACGGGGAAAATGAGCAGTTCTTC.

On this clonotype: One end of the junction fails to match germline, which may point to a read error. The V and J genes are TRBV7-9 and TRBJ1-1; D possibly corresponds to TRBD1 (6 bases). Germline CDR1 reads SEHNR; CDR2 reads FQNEAQ (reference sequence). The CDR3 has 15 residues. The CDR3: CASSPRGGMNTEVFF. The CDR3 DNA follows: TGTGCCAGCAGCCCAAGGGGGGGAATGAACACTGAAGTTTTCTTT.

This clonotype was seen only a few times. The chain joins TRBV10-3 to TRBJ1-2, with D possibly TRBD1 on 5 matching bases. The CDR3 runs 11 residues. Trimming pared 4 bases from V and 13 bases from J, leaving 13 bases between. Germline V gene sequence: CDR1 ENHRY, CDR2 SYGVKD. CDR3 amino acids: CAISGMGVSTF. In nucleotides, the CDR3 is TGTGCCATCAGTGGAATGGGGGTTTCCACCTTC.

This clonotype showed up just a few times. The V call is TRBV3-1, the J call TRBJ1-1; 10 bases are shared with TRBD1. Germline CDR1 is LGHDT and CDR2 is YNNKEL (reference sequence). CDR3 size: 15 residues. The ends lost 5 bases at V and 5 bases at J; junction bases unmatched: 8. In nucleotides, the CDR3 is TGTGCCAGCAGCAACCGGGACAGGGGTTGGACTGAAGCTTTCTTT. It is translated as CASSNRDRGWTEAFF.

This clonotype was detected many times. V gene TRBV20-1 combines with J gene TRBJ1-1; 7 nucleotides line up with TRBD1. With V trimmed by 5 bases and J by 2 bases, 5 bases remained unmatched. From germline, CDR1 is DFQATT and CDR2 SNEGSKA (reference sequence). This CDR3 region has 13 residues. The CDR3 DNA reads TGCAGTGCTCGGGACAGTCAAAACACTGAAGCTTTCTTT. Encoded protein: CSARDSQNTEAFF.